This T cell receptor beta chain derives from a study of cytomegalovirus exposure and HLA in healthy donors. Study-wide points: The majority of TCR sequences were rare, yet some public TCRs appeared in many donors. Listed as cytomegalovirus-associated were 150 to 200 TCR beta chains.

Libraries were prepared by immunoSEQ multiplex PCR; TCRdb keeps only in-frame clonotypes and omits some of them. The sample lists about 120,000 clones, around nine tenths seen once, with more than 5% in the top ten. Details on this clone: As yet, its antigen is unknown.

This TCR was recovered from a woman under 30 in good health and CMV-seropositive. Input material: PBMCs.

The CDR3 spells CASSLGLISGSTNYGYTF. For the CDR3, the DNA is TGCGCCAGCAGCTTGGGTCTGATATCCGGTTCAACTAACTATGGCTACACCTTC. The chain links TRBV5-1 to TRBJ1-2; D remains unclear. Germline lookup yields CDR1 SGHRS and CDR2 YFSETQ. V lost 0 bases to trimming and J lost 0 bases, with 18 bases between them. This CDR3 spans 18 amino acids. The variable domain in full, completed from reference TRBV5-1 and TRBJ1-2, reads KAGVTQTPRYLIKTRGQQVTLSCSPISGHRSVSWYQQTPGQGLQFLFEYFSETQRNKGNFPGRFSGRQFSNSRSEMNVSTLELGDSALYLCASSLGLISGSTNYGYTFGSGTRLTVV.